These 30 T cell receptor beta chains came from one sample sequenced in a study of OX40 agonist ivuxolimab in advanced cancers. Using immunoSEQ multiplex PCR, the repertoire was profiled, and TCRdb retains in-frame clones only, with some absent. The sample lists about 68,000 clones; roughly 88% were seen once. The source was CD4+ or CD8+ T cells sorted from blood, collected in a trial of the OX40 agonist ivuxolimab. These receptors came from an adult with an advanced solid tumor such as melanoma, head and neck, liver or kidney cancer.

This sequence joins TRBV19 and TRBJ2-7, with D possibly being TRBD2 (6 bases). V was clipped by 7 bases and J by 6 bases, with 19 bases between them. The germline CDR1 and CDR2 sequences are LNHDA and SQIVND (reference sequence). The CDR3 contains 14 residues. CDR3 region: CASTTTGGDSEQYF. CDR3 in DNA: TGTGCCAGTACCACAACAGGCGGGGATTCCGAGCAGTACTTC. The full variable domain, rest sourced from reference TRBV19 and TRBJ2-7, is DGGITQSPKYLFRKEGQNVTLSCEQNLNHDAMYWYRQDPGQGLRLIYYSQIVNDFQKGDIAEGYSVSREKKESFPLTVTSAQKNPTAFYLCASTTTGGDSEQYFGPGTRLTVT.

Comment on this clone: The same CDR3 also results from other DNA sequences found in this sample. The DNA of the CDR3 is TGTGCCAGCAGCTTATCGGGTTCCTACGAGCAGTACTTC. Translation: CASSLSGSYEQYF. The V gene is TRBV7-2, the J gene TRBJ2-7, with D unresolved. Trimming removed 2 bases from V and 1 base from J, with 6 bases in between. This CDR3 spans 13 amino acids. Per the germline V gene, CDR1 is SGHTA and CDR2 is FQGNSA.

The CDR3 nucleotides read TGTGCCAGCTCACCGTCACGAGACGGGGAGCAGTACTTC. Its translation: CASSPSRDGEQYF. The chain links TRBV18 to TRBJ2-7; D not resolved. CDR1 KGHSH and CDR2 LQKENI come from the germline V gene. Trimming stripped 3 bases from V and 7 bases from J, with 13 bases between. The CDR3 contains 13 residues. The whole variable domain, filled in from reference TRBV18 and TRBJ2-7, reads NAGVMQNPRHLVRRRGQEARLRCSPMKGHSHVYWYRQLPEEGLKFMVYLQKENIIDESGMPKERFSAEFPKEGPSILRIQQVVRGDSAAYFCASSPSRDGEQYFGPGTRLTVT.

V gene TRBV5-4 combines with J gene TRBJ2-2, with 8 positions matching TRBD2. CDR3 length equals 15 residues. V shed 4 bases, J shed 4 bases, and the junction held 6 bases outside the gene matches. CDR1 and CDR2 from the germline V gene are SGHNT and YYREEE (reference sequence). CDR3 region: CASSPEAGATGELFF. Written as DNA, the CDR3 is TGTGCCAGCAGCCCGGAAGCGGGAGCCACCGGGGAGCTGTTTTTT.

V gene TRBV29-1 combines with J gene TRBJ2-1; the match to TRBD1 covers 10 bases. CDR1 SQVTM and CDR2 ANQGSEA come from the germline V gene. V lost 2 bases to trimming and J lost 8 bases; unmatched junction nucleotides: 9. This CDR3 comprises 15 residues. CDR3 sequence reads: CSVESRGTGVDEQFF. The DNA for the CDR3 is TGCAGCGTTGAATCCCGTGGGACAGGGGTTGATGAGCAGTTCTTC.

V gene TRBV2 combines with J gene TRBJ2-2; no firm D call. CDR3 length: 14 residues. CDR1 is SNHLY and CDR2 is FYNNEI in the germline V gene. V gave up 3 bases and J gave up 5 bases, with 10 bases separating them. The CDR3 is CASSEGIWTGELFF. The DNA of the CDR3 is TGTGCCAGCAGTGAGGGAATTTGGACCGGGGAGCTGTTTTTT.

V gene TRBV20-1 combines with J gene TRBJ1-2, with no clear D. Germline lookup yields CDR1 DFQATT and CDR2 SNEGSKA (reference sequence). The germline V and J ends were trimmed by 7 bases and 8 bases, with 14 bases remaining between them. The CDR3 has 11 residues. The CDR3 sequence is CSVAQPGGYTF. The DNA of the CDR3 is TGCAGTGTGGCCCAACCCGGGGGCTACACCTTC.

CDR3 DNA sequence: TGTGCCAGCAGCCACGAACAAGGGGCATCCTACGAGCAGTACTTC. Residues: CASSHEQGASYEQYF. This rearrangement joins TRBV4-2 to TRBJ2-7; D might be TRBD1 (5 bases). V lost 3 bases and J 1 base, leaving 13 bases between the germline ends. This CDR3 is built from 15 residues. The V gene's germline CDR1 is LGHNA and CDR2 YNFKEQ.

The V call is TRBV4-3, the J call TRBJ2-1, with TRBD2 identical over 7 bases. J was trimmed by 4 bases and V by 0 bases; bases with no gene match: 6. Germline CDR1 is LGHNA and CDR2 is YSLEER. CDR3 length: 16 amino acids. CDR3 sequence: CASSQEAASGYNEQFF. CDR3 bases: TGCGCCAGCAGCCAAGAGGCGGCTAGCGGTTACAATGAGCAGTTCTTC.

The chain is built from TRBV20-1 and TRBJ2-7; TRBD1 agrees at 7 bases. The CDR3 loop spans 11 amino acids. Trimming removed 4 bases from V and 9 bases from J; junction bases left unmatched: 6. Looked up from germline, CDR1 is DFQATT and CDR2 is SNEGSKA (reference sequence). CDR3 coding DNA: TGCAGTGCTATGGGACAGAATGGGCAGTACTTC. This codes for CSAMGQNGQYF.

This clone was detected a few times. This chain connects TRBV6-5 to TRBJ2-3; D is ambiguous. Germline V gene sequence: CDR1 MNHEY, CDR2 SVGAGI. This CDR3 contains 13 residues. V was cut by 7 bases and J by 1 base, with 9 bases left in between. CDR3 bases: TGTGCCAGCACGAGCGAGGGCACAGATACGCAGTATTTT. Amino acids: CASTSEGTDTQYF.

The CDR3 loop reads CASSQDAGDEQFF. The CDR3 DNA sequence: TGCGCCAGCAGCCAAGATGCTGGGGATGAGCAGTTCTTC. The rearrangement uses TRBV4-3 and TRBJ2-1, with unresolved D. Germline V CDR1 and CDR2: LGHNA, YSLEER. The CDR3 extends over 13 amino acids. Trimming shortened V by 0 bases and J by 8 bases, and 8 bases separated the two germline ends.

The chain combines TRBV7-2 with TRBJ2-3, with D unclear. In germline, CDR1 is SGHTA, CDR2 FQGNSA. The CDR3 is made up of 13 amino acids. V was clipped by 1 base and J by 5 bases, with 7 bases between them. The CDR3 loop is CASSLELVDTQYF. In DNA form, the CDR3 reads TGTGCCAGCAGCTTAGAGTTAGTAGATACGCAGTATTTT. The full variable domain, rest sourced from reference TRBV7-2 and TRBJ2-3, is GAGVSQSPSNKVTEKGKDVELRCDPISGHTALYWYRQSLGQGLEFLIYFQGNSAPDKSGLPSDRFSAERTGGSVSTLTIQRTQQEDSAVYLCASSLELVDTQYFGPGTRLTVL.

The gene calls are TRBV7-2 and TRBJ1-2; possible D gene TRBD1, 5 bases. CDR1 and CDR2 from the germline V gene are SGHTA and FQGNSA. The ends were cut back, 1 base at V and 8 bases at J, with 14 bases in the middle. This CDR3 has 14 amino acids. The CDR3 coding sequence is TGTGCCAGCAGCTTAGTTGCGACAGCCGGCGGCTACACCTTC. Protein: CASSLVATAGGYTF.

This clone has only one observation. The chain is built from TRBV18 and TRBJ1-1; D gene ambiguous. The germline gives CDR1 KGHSH, CDR2 LQKENI. V gave up 0 bases and J gave up 1 base, with 15 bases separating them. The CDR3 covers 17 residues. Written as DNA, the CDR3 is TGTGCCAGCTCACCACCGAATGGTCCCCGAGGGAACACTGAAGCTTTCTTT. Translating it yields CASSPPNGPRGNTEAFF.

The chain has TRBV28 and TRBJ1-1; D remains ambiguous. In germline, CDR1 is MDHEN, CDR2 SYDVKM. The V gene lost 7 bases and the J gene lost 0 bases, with 12 bases spanning the gap. The CDR3 contains 14 residues. CDR3 DNA: TGTGCCAGCATTCACAGTGATTTGAACACTGAAGCTTTCTTT. Residues: CASIHSDLNTEAFF.

V gene TRBV28 combines with J gene TRBJ2-6; TRBD1 matches 7 bases. CDR1 and CDR2 (germline): MDHEN, SYDVKM. The CDR3 is 14 amino acids. The ends lost 11 bases at V and 7 bases at J; junction bases unmatched: 11. This CDR3 reads CAGHKQGIANVLTF. In DNA form, the CDR3 reads TGTGCCGGCCATAAACAGGGGATCGCCAACGTCCTGACTTTC.

The CDR3 DNA sequence: TGCGCCAGCAGTCAATCAAGGTTAGGGCAAGCTACCGCGGAGCTTGAAGCTTTCTTT. It yields the protein CASSQSRLGQATAELEAFF. The chain is built from TRBV23-1 and TRBJ1-1; no clear D. TRBV23-1 is assigned to the ORF class and has an uncertain function. The CDR3 covers 19 residues. V lost 0 bases, J lost 7 bases, and 27 bases lay in between.

This sequence joins TRBV4-2 and TRBJ2-1; the D gene is possibly TRBD2 (5 bases). The V end was cut by 0 bases, the J end by 3 bases, with 9 bases between. The CDR3 has 15 amino acids. CDR1 is LGHNA and CDR2 is YNFKEQ in the germline V gene. The CDR3 DNA sequence: TGTGCCAGCAGCCAAGAAGTGGACTTCTACAATGAGCAGTTCTTC. It codes for CASSQEVDFYNEQFF.

The rearrangement uses TRBV5-1 and TRBJ2-4; weak D call: TRBD2 (6 bases). Trimming took off 4 bases at V and 0 bases at J, with 14 bases between the two ends. Germline V gene sequence: CDR1 SGHRS, CDR2 YFSETQ. The CDR3 spans 16 residues. The CDR3 sequence: CASSLSGLIAKNIQYF. Written as DNA, the CDR3 is TGCGCCAGCAGCCTTAGCGGCTTAATAGCCAAAAACATTCAGTACTTC.

The J gene is TRBJ2-1, the V gene TRBV19; possibly TRBD1 for D (5 bases). V gave up 5 bases and J gave up 5 bases, with 10 bases separating them. The CDR3 has 13 amino acids. Germline V lookup: CDR1 LNHDA, CDR2 SQIVND (reference sequence). CDR3 sequence: CASSQGSNNEQFF. The CDR3 DNA reads as TGTGCCAGTAGTCAGGGCTCTAACAATGAGCAGTTCTTC. Supplemented by reference TRBV19 and TRBJ2-1, the full variable domain reads DGGITQSPKYLFRKEGQNVTLSCEQNLNHDAMYWYRQDPGQGLRLIYYSQIVNDFQKGDIAEGYSVSREKKESFPLTVTSAQKNPTAFYLCASSQGSNNEQFFGPGTRLTVL.

The V and J genes are TRBV5-6 and TRBJ1-6, with TRBD1 as a possible D gene (5 bases). Per germline, CDR1 SGHDT and CDR2 YYEEEE. The CDR3 has 15 residues. V was cut by 0 bases and J by 9 bases, with 13 bases left in between. In DNA form, the CDR3 reads TGTGCCAGCAGCTTGGTGGGGGGATCGGGTTCACCCCTCCACTTT. It translates to CASSLVGGSGSPLHF.

The V call is TRBV27, the J call TRBJ2-3, with 7 bases aligning to TRBD1. The CDR3 loop spans 13 amino acids. V lost 6 bases and J lost 2; bases outside the gene matches: 2. Germline assignment: CDR1 MNHEY and CDR2 SMNVEV (reference sequence). CDR3 nucleotides: TGTGCCAGCAGGACAGGGTACACAGATACGCAGTATTTT. It specifies CASRTGYTDTQYF.

The gene calls are TRBV21-1 and TRBJ2-5; the listed D gene, TRBD2, was not tested against the DNA. TRBV21-1 is classified as a pseudogene. CDR3 length: 17 residues. The CDR3 reads CASSKRRAGGPGETQYF. CDR3 DNA sequence: TGTGCCAGCAGCAAGCGGCGAGCGGGAGGGCCGGGGGAGACCCAGTACTTC.

The rearrangement uses TRBV28 and TRBJ1-4, with unresolved D. The CDR3 covers 12 residues. The V end lost 3 bases, the J end lost 14 bases, and 13 bases lay between the germline ends. CDR1 is MDHEN and CDR2 is SYDVKM in the germline V gene. CDR3: CASSFSHRGLFF. CDR3 sequence (DNA): TGTGCCAGCAGTTTTAGTCACCGAGGGCTGTTTTTT.

As concerns this clone: The sample contains more than one DNA sequence encoding this CDR3. The chain combines TRBV11-3 with TRBJ2-1; possibly TRBD2 for D (5 bases). Germline V gene sequence: CDR1 SGHNT, CDR2 YENEEA. This CDR3 has 15 residues. Trimming stripped 5 bases from V and 0 bases from J, with 11 bases between. CDR3 loop: CASSPSGTSYNEQFF. The CDR3 nucleotides read TGTGCCAGCAGCCCGAGCGGCACCTCCTACAATGAGCAGTTCTTC.

The rearrangement joins TRBV6-5 to TRBJ2-7; tentative D call: TRBD2 (5 bases). V lost 4 bases, J lost 0 bases, and 7 bases lay in between. CDR3 length equals 13 residues. Germline V CDR1 and CDR2: MNHEY, SVGAGI. This CDR3 reads CASSFGLSYEQYF. The CDR3, as DNA: TGTGCCAGCAGTTTCGGACTCTCCTACGAGCAGTACTTC.

The chain combines TRBV5-1 with TRBJ1-2; TRBD1 might be the D (5 bases). Trimming took off 0 bases at V and 6 bases at J, with 9 bases between the two ends. This CDR3 spans 13 amino acids. The germline gives CDR1 SGHRS, CDR2 YFSETQ. The CDR3 here is CASSLDSGDGYTF. In nucleotides, the CDR3 is TGCGCCAGCAGCTTGGATTCGGGGGATGGCTACACCTTC.

This clone was seen only once. This chain links TRBV5-4 with TRBJ1-2; D unclear. Germline V CDR1 and CDR2: SGHNT, YYREEE (reference sequence). This CDR3 comprises 16 residues. Trimming removed 4 bases from V and 0 bases from J, with 16 bases in between. Here the CDR3 reads CASSIPTSLANYGYTF. Written as DNA, the CDR3 is TGTGCCAGCAGCATACCGACATCTCTAGCTAACTATGGCTACACCTTC.

J is TRBJ2-7 and V is TRBV27; maybe TRBD2 (5 bases). The CDR3 has 13 residues. The V gene lost 6 bases and the J gene lost 11 bases, with 20 bases spanning the gap. Germline values: CDR1 MNHEY, CDR2 SMNVEV (reference sequence). CDR3 sequence (DNA): TGTGCCAGCAGCCCGACCGGGGAAGGTAAAGAGTACTTC. Its protein product is CASSPTGEGKEYF.